A single sample is the source of the 10 T cell receptor beta chains below, sequenced in a study of OX40 agonist ivuxolimab in advanced cancers. Library construction relied on the immunoSEQ multiplex PCR assay. Imported from immuneACCESS, the table was reduced by TCRdb to in-frame sequences with V and J called. These copies leave out some clones; in studies compared against another copy, an unresolved V gene accounts for under half, and the cause of the remainder is not known. The sample records about 15,000 clones, about 83% of which are singletons. The ten largest account for roughly 7% of the sample. This material consisted of CD4+ or CD8+ T cells sorted from blood, taken in a trial of the OX40 agonist ivuxolimab. The source of these receptors is an adult with an advanced solid tumor such as melanoma, head and neck, liver or kidney cancer.

This chain connects TRBV2 to TRBJ2-3; D might be TRBD1 or TRBD2, each matching 7 bases. The CDR3 consists of 14 residues. The V end lost 3 bases, the J end lost 6 bases, and 13 bases lay between the germline ends. CDR1 SNHLY and CDR2 FYNNEI come from the germline V gene. CDR3 nucleotide sequence: TGTGCCAGCAGTGAGGGCAGGGGGGGGGATACGCAGTATTTT. Protein: CASSEGRGGDTQYF.

This chain joins TRBV7-2 and TRBJ2-5, with no clear D. V was pared by 1 base and J by 5 bases, with 5 bases between. The CDR3 length is 12 residues. Germline V gives CDR1 SGHTA, CDR2 FQGNSA. The CDR3 loop reads CASSLGSETQYF. As DNA, the CDR3 is TGTGCCAGCAGCTTAGGGTCGGAGACCCAGTACTTC. Full variable domain (remainder filled in from reference TRBV7-2 and TRBJ2-5): GAGVSQSPSNKVTEKGKDVELRCDPISGHTALYWYRQSLGQGLEFLIYFQGNSAPDKSGLPSDRFSAERTGGSVSTLTIQRTQQEDSAVYLCASSLGSETQYFGPGTRLLVL.

This clone was picked up a small number of times. This rearrangement joins TRBV29-1 to TRBJ1-4; no clear D gene. The V end lost 1 base, the J end lost 11 bases, and 11 bases lay between the germline ends. The CDR3 consists of 12 residues. Germline CDR1 is SQVTM and CDR2 is ANQGSEA. Written as DNA, the CDR3 is TGCAGCGTTGAAGGAGGGAAAAGGAAACTGTTTTTT. It yields the protein CSVEGGKRKLFF.

The CDR3 nucleotides are TGTGCCAGCAGTCCACCCAAGGGGGCAGGGGGCTCTGGAAACACCATATATTTT. Translating it yields CASSPPKGAGGSGNTIYF. This chain links TRBV28 with TRBJ1-3; 7 nucleotides line up with TRBD1. The CDR3 has 18 residues. V was pared by 5 bases and J by 0 bases, with 13 bases of the junction left unmatched. Germline values: CDR1 MDHEN, CDR2 SYDVKM.

The sample holds one count of this clone. V is TRBV7-2 and J is TRBJ1-3; unclear D gene. The CDR3 totals 16 residues. V lost 5 bases and J lost 1, with 15 bases in between. Looked up from germline, CDR1 is SGHTA and CDR2 is FQGNSA. The DNA for the CDR3 is TGTGCCAGCAGCGCCCGGGTCCTCTCTTCTGGAAACACCATATATTTT. Its protein product is CASSARVLSSGNTIYF.

V is TRBV7-8 and J is TRBJ1-5, with 7 bases aligning to TRBD1. This CDR3 spans 15 amino acids. The V segment lost 1 base and the J segment 2 bases; nucleotides outside the gene matches: 2. The V gene's germline CDR1 is SGHVS and CDR2 FQNEAQ. CDR3 nucleotides: TGTGCCAGCAGCTTAGTAGGACAGGGCAATCAGCCCCAGCATTTT. Translated, it gives CASSLVGQGNQPQHF. Together with reference TRBV7-8 and TRBJ1-5, the CDR3 gives the full variable domain: GAGVSQSPRYKVAKRGQDVALRCDPISGHVSLFWYQQALGQGPEFLTYFQNEAQLDKSGLPSDRFFAERPEGSVSTLKIQRTQQEDSAVYLCASSLVGQGNQPQHFGDGTRLSIL.

The chain employs TRBV28 and TRBJ2-1; D possibly uses TRBD1 or TRBD2 (5 bases each). The CDR3 consists of 14 residues. Germline-derived CDR1 and CDR2 are MDHEN and SYDVKM. V lost 7 bases and J lost 5, with 15 bases in between. CDR3 bases: TGTGCCAGCAAACCGGGACCTGCGAACAATGAGCAGTTCTTC. Its protein product is CASKPGPANNEQFF. The whole variable domain, filled in from reference TRBV28 and TRBJ2-1, reads DVKVTQSSRYLVKRTGEKVFLECVQDMDHENMFWYRQDPGLGLRLIYFSYDVKMKEKGDIPEGYSVSREKKERFSLILESASTNQTSMYLCASKPGPANNEQFFGPGTRLTVL.

The chain has TRBV5-6 and TRBJ1-5, with D perhaps matching TRBD1 (5 bases). The CDR3 extends over 14 amino acids. Between the trimmed V and J ends, which lost 1 base and 3 bases, there was a span of 8 bases. Germline CDR1 SGHDT, CDR2 YYEEEE. The CDR3 loop is CASSLTGNNQPQHF. The CDR3 bases are TGTGCCAGCAGCTTGACAGGCAACAATCAGCCCCAGCATTTT.

The V call is TRBV7-6, the J call TRBJ2-7; 9 bases fit TRBD1. The junction had 7 bases not matched to a gene; V was cut back by 5 bases and J by 5 bases. CDR1 is SGHVS and CDR2 is FNYEAQ in the germline V gene. CDR3 length: 14 amino acids. CDR3 protein: CASSTGQGVHEQYF. In DNA, the CDR3 is TGTGCCAGCAGCACGGGACAGGGAGTCCACGAGCAGTACTTC.

The V and J genes are TRBV11-1 and TRBJ1-1, with 7 nucleotides matching TRBD1. Germline CDR1 SGHAT, CDR2 FQDESV (reference sequence). This CDR3 has 14 residues. With V trimmed by 6 bases and J by 1 base, 5 bases remained unmatched. The CDR3 loop is CASRWTGPNTEAFF. The CDR3 DNA follows: TGTGCCAGCAGATGGACAGGCCCGAACACTGAAGCTTTCTTT.